These 5 T cell receptor beta chains were all obtained from the same sample, sequenced in a study of response to subunit inactivated influenza vaccine. TCRdb re-derived calls from the RT-PCR reads in MiXCR, one entry per CDR3 protein. The sample contains about 520,000 distinct CDR3 sequences, approximately 7.3% of which appear only once. Here the sequenced sample was PBMCs from blood, taken less than 30 months after vaccination. Receptors originate from a man between 50 and 70 years old who received an inactivated influenza vaccine.

The rearrangement links TRBV5-1 to TRBJ2-1; D gene ambiguous. The CDR3 length is 15 residues. V was pared by 6 bases and J by 3 bases, with 16 bases between. Germline CDR1 reads SGHRS; CDR2 reads YFSETQ. CDR3 loop: CASTGVAYDYNEQFF. CDR3 bases: TGCGCCAGCACCGGTGTCGCCTATGACTACAATGAGCAGTTCTTC.

This clonotype showed up just a few times. The gene calls are TRBV5-1 and TRBJ1-1, with 10 bases lining up with TRBD1. The V gene's germline CDR1 is SGHRS and CDR2 YFSETQ. V lost 4 bases to trimming and J lost 0 bases; unmatched junction nucleotides: 6. This CDR3 has 16 residues. The CDR3 sequence is CASSVGTGAMNTEAFF. In DNA form, the CDR3 reads TGCGCCAGCAGCGTCGGGACAGGGGCGATGAACACTGAAGCTTTCTTT.

This clonotype appeared a few times. The gene calls are TRBV30 and TRBJ1-1; D is possibly TRBD1 (6 bases). From germline, CDR1 is GTSNPN and CDR2 SVGIG (reference sequence). Trimming removed 3 bases at V and 1 base at J, with 18 bases between. The CDR3 is 16 residues long. The CDR3 coding sequence is TGTGCCTGGAGACCCCCAACAGGGCTTTGGAACACTGAAGCTTTCTTT. The encoded protein is CAWRPPTGLWNTEAFF.

The CDR3 loop is CASRIGGLGETQYF. The CDR3 DNA is TGTGCCAGCAGAATCGGAGGGCTCGGGGAGACCCAGTACTTC. The V and J genes are TRBV6-1 and TRBJ2-5; possible D gene TRBD2, 6 bases. The CDR3 is 14 residues long. V shed 6 bases and J shed 5 bases, with 16 bases lying between them. In germline, CDR1 is MNHNS, CDR2 SASEGT.

The CDR3 DNA follows: TGTGCCAGCAGTTTAGAAGGGACAGGAAACACCATATATTTT. Residues: CASSLEGTGNTIYF. The chain carries TRBV12-3 or TRBV12-4 and TRBJ1-3, with TRBD1 as a possible D gene (6 bases). Between the trimmed V and J ends, which lost 1 base and 4 bases, there was a span of 8 bases. The CDR3 consists of 14 residues.